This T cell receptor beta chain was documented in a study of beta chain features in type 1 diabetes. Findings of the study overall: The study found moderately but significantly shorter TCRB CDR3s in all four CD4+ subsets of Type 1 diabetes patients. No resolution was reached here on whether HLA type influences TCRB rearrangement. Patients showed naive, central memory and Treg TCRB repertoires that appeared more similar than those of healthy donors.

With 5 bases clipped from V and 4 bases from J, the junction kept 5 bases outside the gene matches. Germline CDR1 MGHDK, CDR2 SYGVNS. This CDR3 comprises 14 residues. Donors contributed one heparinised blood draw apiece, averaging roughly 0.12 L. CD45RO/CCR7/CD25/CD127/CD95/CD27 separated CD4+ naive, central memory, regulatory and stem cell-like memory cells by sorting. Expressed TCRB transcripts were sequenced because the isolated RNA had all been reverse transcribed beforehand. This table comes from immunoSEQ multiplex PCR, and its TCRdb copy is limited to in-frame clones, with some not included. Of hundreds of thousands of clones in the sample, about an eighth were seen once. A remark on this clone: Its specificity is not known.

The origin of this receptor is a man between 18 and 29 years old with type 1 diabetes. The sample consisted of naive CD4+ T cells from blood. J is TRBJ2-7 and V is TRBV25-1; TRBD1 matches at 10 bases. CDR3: CASSPWTGGYEQYF. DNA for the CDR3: TGTGCCAGCAGTCCATGGACAGGGGGATACGAGCAGTACTTC.